This passage covers 19 T cell receptor beta chains from one sample sequenced in a study of beta chain features in type 1 diabetes. Expressed TCRB transcripts got sequenced, as all isolated RNA was reverse transcribed. This table comes from immunoSEQ multiplex PCR, and its TCRdb copy is limited to in-frame clones, with some not included. The sample carries approximately 400,000 clones, roughly 15% recorded once. The sequenced sample consisted of naive CD4+ T cells from blood. The receptor source for this set is a woman aged 18-29 years in good health.

The chain uses TRBV5-4 and TRBJ2-2; maybe TRBD1 (7 bases). The CDR3 extends over 16 amino acids. The germline V and J ends were trimmed by 5 bases and 6 bases, with 20 bases remaining between them. In germline, CDR1 is SGHNT, CDR2 YYREEE (reference sequence). CDR3: CASSSPRRGVSGELFF. In DNA form, the CDR3 reads TGTGCCAGCAGTTCCCCGCGCAGGGGGGTGTCCGGGGAGCTGTTTTTT.

A few counts support this clone. CDR3 in amino acids: CASSLDWGLQETQYF. The DNA of the CDR3 is TGTGCCAGCAGCTTAGATTGGGGACTGCAAGAGACCCAGTACTTC. V gene TRBV7-2 combines with J gene TRBJ2-5; D is perhaps TRBD2 (6 bases). The V gene lost 1 base and the J gene lost 2 bases, with 11 bases spanning the gap. The CDR3 totals 15 residues. Germline V lookup: CDR1 SGHTA, CDR2 FQGNSA.

The chain is built from TRBV19 and TRBJ2-7; D unresolved. The CDR3 is 13 residues long. Trimming took 5 bases from V and 1 from J, leaving 9 bases between them. Germline lookup yields CDR1 LNHDA and CDR2 SQIVND (reference sequence). Here the CDR3 reads CASSETLSYEQYF. The CDR3 DNA is TGTGCCAGTAGTGAAACTTTATCCTACGAGCAGTACTTC.

As to this clone: This same CDR3 is encoded by further DNA sequences in the sample. The V and J genes are TRBV7-9 and TRBJ2-5; D is undetermined. The V gene's germline CDR1 is SEHNR and CDR2 FQNEAQ (reference sequence). V lost 4 bases and J lost 5, with 5 bases in between. This CDR3 is 11 amino acids long. CDR3 loop: CASSSLETQYF. Here the CDR3 DNA reads TGTGCCAGCAGCTCCCTTGAGACCCAGTACTTC.

This clone was detected only a few times. V usage is TRBV28 and J usage is TRBJ2-5, with 8 nucleotides matching TRBD2. V gave up 5 bases and J gave up 0 bases; unmatched junction bases: 2. CDR1 and CDR2 from the germline V gene are MDHEN and SYDVKM. The CDR3 is 14 residues long. The CDR3 DNA reads as TGTGCCAGCAGTCTAGCGGGTAACCAAGAGACCCAGTACTTC. Encoded protein: CASSLAGNQETQYF.

This clone showed up just a few times. This sequence joins TRBV9 and TRBJ2-3, with 9 bases identical to TRBD1. Germline assignment: CDR1 SGDLS and CDR2 YYNGEE. Germline trimming cut 0 bases from V and 5 bases from J; bases unmatched to any gene: 4. The CDR3 is 15 amino acids. CDR3 loop: CASSVDRGQGDTQYF. DNA of the CDR3: TGTGCCAGCAGCGTAGACAGGGGGCAAGGAGATACGCAGTATTTT.

This chain joins TRBV4-1 and TRBJ2-6, with D uncertain. V was trimmed by 4 bases and J by 2 bases, leaving 18 bases between them. CDR3 length: 18 amino acids. The V gene's germline CDR1 is MGHRA and CDR2 YSYEKL. The CDR3 region is CASSLLQLTLPGANVLTF. CDR3 in DNA: TGCGCCAGCAGCCTCCTACAGTTGACCCTCCCTGGGGCCAACGTCCTGACTTTC.

The chain is built from TRBV4-1 and TRBJ2-2, with D perhaps TRBD2 (6 bases). Trimming removed 3 bases from V and 0 bases from J, with 17 bases in between. Looked up from germline, CDR1 is MGHRA and CDR2 is YSYEKL. This CDR3 contains 18 residues. CDR3 DNA: TGCGCCAGCAGCCAGCCCTCGGGGAGGACTGCGAACACCGGGGAGCTGTTTTTT. Amino acid sequence: CASSQPSGRTANTGELFF.

The genes are TRBV11-2 and TRBJ2-7; tentative D call: TRBD2 (5 bases). V shed 0 bases and J shed 2 bases, with 14 bases lying between them. Germline assignment: CDR1 SGHAT and CDR2 FQNNGV. CDR3 length: 16 residues. CDR3 sequence: CASSLDPARGTYEQYF. CDR3 DNA sequence: TGTGCCAGCAGCTTAGATCCCGCACGGGGAACCTACGAGCAGTACTTC.

This clone occurred a few times. The chain recombines TRBV28 with TRBJ2-3; TRBD1 matches 7 bases. With 6 bases clipped from V and 3 bases from J, the junction kept 6 bases outside the gene matches. Looked up from germline, CDR1 is MDHEN and CDR2 is SYDVKM. The CDR3 contains 14 residues. The CDR3 protein is CASSTGQRTDTQYF. CDR3 DNA sequence: TGTGCCAGCAGCACGGGACAGCGGACAGATACGCAGTATTTT.

This clone was seen more than once but under ten times. The chain recombines TRBV14 with TRBJ1-1; TRBD1 is a possible D gene (5 bases). CDR1 and CDR2 from the germline V gene are SGHDN and FVKESK. This CDR3 comprises 12 residues. The ends were cut back, 6 bases at V and 5 bases at J, with 10 bases in the middle. CDR3 DNA sequence: TGTGCCAGCAGTCAGGGTTGGACTGAAGCTTTCTTT. Its translation is CASSQGWTEAFF. Complete variable domain (other parts from reference TRBV14 and TRBJ1-1): EAGVTQFPSHSVIEKGQTVTLRCDPISGHDNLYWYRRVMGKEIKFLLHFVKESKQDESGMPNNRFLAERTGGTYSTLKVQPAELEDSGVYFCASSQGWTEAFFGQGTRLTVV.

The sample holds a few counts of this clone. At one boundary the junction diverges from the germline segment, which might be a read error. The chain uses TRBV18 and TRBJ2-5, with D maybe TRBD1 (6 bases). CDR3 length: 15 amino acids. CDR1 is KGHSH, CDR2 LQKENI, per germline. The CDR3: CASSPPTDRTAHVHF. The CDR3 nucleotides are TGTGCCAGCTCACCTCCTACGGACCGGACAGCCCATGTTCACTTC.

This chain joins TRBV29-1 and TRBJ2-7, with TRBD2 matching 7 bases. Germline loops: CDR1 SQVTM, CDR2 ANQGSEA. The CDR3 has 13 amino acids. V trimming: 0 bases; J trimming: 5 bases; junction bases outside the gene matches: 4. The CDR3 DNA sequence: TGCAGCGTTGAAGATCTAGCGGAAGACGAGCAGTACTTC. Protein product: CSVEDLAEDEQYF.

The gene calls are TRBV28 and TRBJ2-5; 11 bases fit TRBD2. The germline gives CDR1 MDHEN, CDR2 SYDVKM. The trim removed 5 bases at V and 5 bases at J, leaving 7 bases unmatched. CDR3 length equals 15 residues. In nucleotides, the CDR3 is TGTGCCAGCAGTCCTCCTAGCGGGGGGACGGAGACCCAGTACTTC. It yields the protein CASSPPSGGTETQYF. Variable domain in full (rest from reference TRBV28 and TRBJ2-5): DVKVTQSSRYLVKRTGEKVFLECVQDMDHENMFWYRQDPGLGLRLIYFSYDVKMKEKGDIPEGYSVSREKKERFSLILESASTNQTSMYLCASSPPSGGTETQYFGPGTRLLVL.

The V and J genes are TRBV19 and TRBJ2-1; 10 bases agree with TRBD2. The V segment lost 7 bases and the J segment 4 bases; nucleotides outside the gene matches: 10. The V gene's germline CDR1 is LNHDA and CDR2 SQIVND (reference sequence). This CDR3 spans 16 amino acids. The CDR3 DNA reads TGTGCCAGTACCCACTCCGGGACTAGCGTATACAATGAGCAGTTCTTC. Protein product: CASTHSGTSVYNEQFF.

This sequence joins TRBV7-6 and TRBJ2-7; TRBD1 aligns across 7 bases. Germline V lookup: CDR1 SGHVS, CDR2 FNYEAQ. The CDR3 is 14 residues long. After removal of 5 bases from V and 3 bases from J, the junction contained 7 bases not matched to a gene. In DNA form, the CDR3 reads TGTGCCAGCAGCAGAGACAGGGTGGGCTACGAGCAGTACTTC. Its translation is CASSRDRVGYEQYF.

This chain connects TRBV11-2 to TRBJ2-5, with 7 bases aligning to TRBD1. The CDR3 runs 14 residues. The germline gives CDR1 SGHAT, CDR2 FQNNGV. J lost 3 bases, V lost 5 bases, and 6 bases had no gene match. The CDR3 DNA follows: TGTGCCAGCAGCCTGGACAGGACGAAAGAGACCCAGTACTTC. Its protein product is CASSLDRTKETQYF.

This clone turned up a few times. The chain carries TRBV19 and TRBJ1-1; D remains ambiguous. Per germline, CDR1 LNHDA and CDR2 SQIVND (reference sequence). The V and J ends lost 8 bases and 2 bases respectively, with 18 bases between them. The CDR3 sequence is 15 residues long. CDR3 region: CASPKNGRGNTEAFF. The CDR3, as DNA: TGTGCCAGTCCCAAGAATGGAAGAGGTAACACTGAAGCTTTCTTT.

In its sample, this clone was seen a few times. The rearrangement uses TRBV18 and TRBJ1-5; D is unresolved. The CDR3 loop spans 14 amino acids. Germline V gene sequence: CDR1 KGHSH, CDR2 LQKENI. V lost 6 bases to trimming and J lost 1 base, with 10 bases between them. The CDR3 protein is CASSRTGSNQPQHF. The CDR3 bases are TGTGCCAGCTCTCGGACGGGGAGCAATCAGCCCCAGCATTTT.